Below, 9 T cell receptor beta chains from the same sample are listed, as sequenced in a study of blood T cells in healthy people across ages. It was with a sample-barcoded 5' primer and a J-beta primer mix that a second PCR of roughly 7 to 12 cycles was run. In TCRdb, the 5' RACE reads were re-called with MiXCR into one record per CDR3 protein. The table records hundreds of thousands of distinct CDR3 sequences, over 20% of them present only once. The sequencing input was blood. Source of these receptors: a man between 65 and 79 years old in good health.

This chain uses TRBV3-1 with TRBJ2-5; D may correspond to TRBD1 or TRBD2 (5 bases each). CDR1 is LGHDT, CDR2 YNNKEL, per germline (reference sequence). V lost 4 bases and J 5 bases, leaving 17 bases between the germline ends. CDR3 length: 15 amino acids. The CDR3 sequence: CASSRTGTSVETQYF. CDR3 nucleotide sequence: TGTGCCAGCAGCCGCACCGGGACGTCGGTCGAGACCCAGTACTTC.

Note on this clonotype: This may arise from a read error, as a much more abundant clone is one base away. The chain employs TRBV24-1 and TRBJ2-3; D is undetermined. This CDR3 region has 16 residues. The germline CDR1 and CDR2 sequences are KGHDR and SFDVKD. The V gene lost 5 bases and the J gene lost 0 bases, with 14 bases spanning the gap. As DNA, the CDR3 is TGTGCCACCAGTGGTTTACGCAGCGACAGCACAGATACGCAGTATTTT. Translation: CATSGLRSDSTDTQYF.

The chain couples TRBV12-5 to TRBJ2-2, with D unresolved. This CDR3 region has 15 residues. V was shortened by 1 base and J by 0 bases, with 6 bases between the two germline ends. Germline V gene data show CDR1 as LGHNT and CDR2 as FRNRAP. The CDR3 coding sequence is TGTGCTAGTGGTTTGGGTCCGGCGAACACCGGGGAGCTGTTTTTT. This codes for CASGLGPANTGELFF.

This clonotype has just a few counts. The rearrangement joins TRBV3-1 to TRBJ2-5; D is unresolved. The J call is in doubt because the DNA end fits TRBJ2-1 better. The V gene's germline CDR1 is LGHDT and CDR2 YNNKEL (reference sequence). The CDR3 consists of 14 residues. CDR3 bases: TGTGCCAGCAGCCTTGGGCTACGCCACAATGAGCAGTTCTTC. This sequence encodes CASSLGLRHNEQFF.

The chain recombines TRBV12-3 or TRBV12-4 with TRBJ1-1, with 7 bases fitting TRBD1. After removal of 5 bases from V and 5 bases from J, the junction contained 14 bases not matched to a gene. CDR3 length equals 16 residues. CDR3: CASSPTPGTEKTEAFF. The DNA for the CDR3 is TGTGCCAGCAGTCCGACGCCTGGGACAGAGAAGACTGAAGCTTTCTTT.

The CDR3 spells CASSVAPAGEQFF. CDR3 nucleotide sequence: TGTGCCAGCAGTGTGGCCCCCGCGGGAGAGCAGTTCTTC. This chain links TRBV2 with TRBJ2-1; D may be TRBD2 (6 bases). The CDR3 length is 13 residues. V was shortened by 4 bases and J by 10 bases, with 14 bases between the two germline ends. CDR1 and CDR2 from the germline V gene are SNHLY and FYNNEI.

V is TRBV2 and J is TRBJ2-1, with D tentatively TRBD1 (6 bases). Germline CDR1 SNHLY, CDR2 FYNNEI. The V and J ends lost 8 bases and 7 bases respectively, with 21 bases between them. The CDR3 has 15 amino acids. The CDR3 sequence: CASASGTGTRNEQFF. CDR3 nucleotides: TGTGCCAGCGCCTCTGGCACAGGGACAAGGAATGAGCAGTTCTTC.

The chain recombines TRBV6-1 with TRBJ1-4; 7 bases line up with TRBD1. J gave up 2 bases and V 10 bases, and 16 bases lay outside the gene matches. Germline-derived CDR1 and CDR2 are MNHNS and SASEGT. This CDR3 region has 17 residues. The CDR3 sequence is CATRAESGGSTNEKLFF. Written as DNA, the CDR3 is TGTGCCACCCGGGCGGAATCAGGGGGGTCGACTAATGAAAAACTGTTTTTT.

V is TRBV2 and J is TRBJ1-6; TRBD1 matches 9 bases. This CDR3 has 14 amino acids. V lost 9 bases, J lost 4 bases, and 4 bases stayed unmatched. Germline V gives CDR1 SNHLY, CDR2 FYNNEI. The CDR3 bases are TGTGCCAGAACAGGGGGCGGATATAATTCACCCCTCCACTTT. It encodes CARTGGGYNSPLHF.